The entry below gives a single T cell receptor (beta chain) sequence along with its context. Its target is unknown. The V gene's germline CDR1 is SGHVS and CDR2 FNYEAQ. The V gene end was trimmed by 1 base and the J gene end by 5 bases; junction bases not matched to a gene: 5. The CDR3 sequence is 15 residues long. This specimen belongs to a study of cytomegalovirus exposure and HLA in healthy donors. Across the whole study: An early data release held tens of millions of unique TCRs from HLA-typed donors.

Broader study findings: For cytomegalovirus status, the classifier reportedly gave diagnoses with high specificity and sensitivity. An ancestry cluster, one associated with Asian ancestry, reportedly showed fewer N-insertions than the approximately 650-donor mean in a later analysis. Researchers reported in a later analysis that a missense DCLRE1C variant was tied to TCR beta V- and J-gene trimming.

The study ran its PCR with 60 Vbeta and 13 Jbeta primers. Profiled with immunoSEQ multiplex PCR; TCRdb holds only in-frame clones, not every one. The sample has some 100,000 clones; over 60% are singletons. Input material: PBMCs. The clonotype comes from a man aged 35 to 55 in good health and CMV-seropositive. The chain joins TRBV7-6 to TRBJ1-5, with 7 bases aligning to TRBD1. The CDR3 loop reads CASSLGQGIDQPQHF. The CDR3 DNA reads TGTGCCAGCAGCTTAGGACAGGGAATTGATCAGCCCCAGCATTTT.